Shown below are 20 T cell receptor beta chains from a single sample sequenced in a study of T-cell memory formation after mild COVID-19. From the 5' RACE reads, TCRdb called clonotypes with MiXCR, one entry per CDR3 protein. The table shows about 320,000 distinct CDR3 sequences, with approximately 15% occurring only once. Input material: PBMCs or a T cell subset sorted from them (not recorded which). These receptors were obtained from a man in his late teens or twenties who had mild COVID-19 (a few samples of this study predate the infection). Cell type and time point are not known.

The rearrangement uses TRBV11-2 and TRBJ2-7, with D unresolved. The V end lost 5 bases, the J end lost 0 bases, and 17 bases lay between the germline ends. Per the germline V gene, CDR1 is SGHAT and CDR2 is FQNNGV. The CDR3 totals 16 residues. The CDR3 DNA is TGTGCCAGCAGCGGACCCGATTTTCCCAGCTCCTACGAGCAGTACGTC. Its translation is CASSGPDFPSSYEQYV.

The sample holds a few counts of this clonotype. This chain uses TRBV7-2 with TRBJ2-7; the D gene is possibly TRBD1 (6 bases). Germline V gene lookup returns CDR1 SGHTA and CDR2 FQGNSA. Deletions cut 3 bases from V and 5 bases from J, with 11 bases between. The CDR3 has 13 residues. The chain's CDR3 is CASSLSPGDEQYF. The CDR3 nucleotides are TGTGCCAGCAGCTTGTCCCCAGGGGACGAGCAGTACTTC.

In this sample, this clonotype turned up once. The junction departs from the called germline gene at one end, perhaps through a read error. This chain uses TRBV7-7 with TRBJ2-5; D remains unclear. The CDR3 length is 15 residues. CDR1 SSHAT and CDR2 FNYEAQ come from the germline V gene (reference sequence). The DNA for the CDR3 is TGTGCTAGCAGCTTAGGGCTCGGAGCCCAAGAGACCCAGTACTTC. Translation gives CASSLGLGAQETQYF.

Here the CDR3 reads CASSQEAGNSGNTIYF. As DNA, the CDR3 is TGTGCCAGCAGCCAAGAGGCGGGCAACTCTGGAAACACCATATATTTT. This rearrangement joins TRBV4-2 to TRBJ1-3; D is ambiguous. Germline lookup yields CDR1 LGHNA and CDR2 YNFKEQ. There are 16 residues in the CDR3. Trimming removed 0 bases at V and 0 bases at J, with 9 bases between.

The sample holds a few counts of this clonotype. The V call is TRBV27, the J call TRBJ2-7; D unclear. The CDR3 spans 14 residues. Germline CDR1 and CDR2: MNHEY and SMNVEV (reference sequence). Trimming pared 3 bases from V and 1 base from J, leaving 10 bases between. CDR3 protein: CASSFKPRSYEQYF. The DNA for the CDR3 is TGTGCCAGCAGTTTTAAGCCGCGATCCTACGAGCAGTACTTC.

The V and J genes are TRBV7-2 and TRBJ2-3; D is tentatively TRBD1 or TRBD2 (6 bases each). CDR3 length: 16 amino acids. V dropped 0 bases and J dropped 6 bases, with 16 bases sitting between them. Germline CDR1 is SGHTA and CDR2 is FQGNSA. The CDR3 region has the DNA TGTGCCAGCAGCTTAGCGCTCCAAGGGGGGCCTGATACGCAGTATTTT. This codes for CASSLALQGGPDTQYF.

This clonotype has ten or more counts. The rearrangement joins TRBV7-9 to TRBJ2-1; D gene ambiguous. V was pared by 2 bases and J by 4 bases, with 9 bases between. This CDR3 is 14 amino acids long. Germline lookup yields CDR1 SEHNR and CDR2 FQNEAQ (reference sequence). In DNA form, the CDR3 reads TGTGCCAGCAGCTTAACTCGATTATACAATGAGCAGTTCTTC. It is translated as CASSLTRLYNEQFF.

This chain links TRBV7-9 with TRBJ1-6, with TRBD1 matching 10 bases. Losses at the gene ends were 4 bases for V and 7 bases for J; bases not matched to a gene: 4. Germline values: CDR1 SEHNR, CDR2 FQNEAQ (reference sequence). The CDR3 has 15 amino acids. CDR3 amino acids: CASSYLGQGNSPLHF. CDR3 in DNA: TGTGCCAGCAGCTACTTGGGACAGGGGAATTCACCCCTCCACTTT.

This rearrangement joins TRBV7-9 to TRBJ2-3; 10 nucleotides line up with TRBD2. The CDR3 consists of 17 residues. Unmatched junction bases numbered 8, after V lost 5 bases and J lost 0 bases. Germline CDR1 reads SEHNR; CDR2 reads FQNEAQ (reference sequence). The CDR3 DNA sequence: TGTGCCAGCAGCGCGCCTACTAGCGGGGTTAGCACAGATACGCAGTATTTT. It translates to CASSAPTSGVSTDTQYF.

This clonotype was seen a few times. J is TRBJ1-1 and V is TRBV6-2 or TRBV6-3, with D possibly TRBD1 on 5 matching bases. The germline V gene encodes CDR1 MNHEY and CDR2 SVGEGT. This CDR3 contains 12 residues. With 6 bases removed from V and 10 bases from J, the gap between germline ends came to 15 bases. The CDR3 protein is CASRTGGLRAFF. CDR3 in DNA: TGTGCCAGCAGGACGGGGGGATTAAGAGCTTTCTTT.

This clonotype was observed a handful of times. CDR3 residues: CASAAGGLNGYTF. CDR3 nucleotide sequence: TGTGCCAGCGCGGCCGGGGGACTAAATGGCTACACCTTC. The chain employs TRBV2 and TRBJ1-2; tentative D call: TRBD1 (5 bases). Germline V gene data show CDR1 as SNHLY and CDR2 as FYNNEI. With 8 bases removed from V and 6 bases from J, the gap between germline ends came to 16 bases. This CDR3 is built from 13 residues. The full variable domain, in which reference TRBV2 and TRBJ1-2 provide the parts outside the CDR3, is EPEVTQTPSHQVTQMGQEVILRCVPISNHLYFYWYRQILGQKVEFLVSFYNNEISEKSEIFDDQFSVERPDGSNFTLKIRSTKLEDSAMYFCASAAGGLNGYTFGSGTRLTVV.

The gene calls are TRBV6-5 and TRBJ2-3, with TRBD1 matching over 9 bases. This CDR3 region has 15 residues. V lost 3 bases and J lost 5; bases outside the gene matches: 6. CDR1 and CDR2 (germline): MNHEY, SVGAGI. DNA for the CDR3: TGTGCCAGCAGTTATGGGGACAGGGTTTTAGATACGCAGTATTTT. Translating gives CASSYGDRVLDTQYF.

This clonotype showed up just a few times. The chain employs TRBV11-3 and TRBJ2-1; 10 nucleotides line up with TRBD2. CDR1 and CDR2 from the germline V gene are SGHNT and YENEEA. This CDR3 comprises 15 residues. J lost 5 bases, V lost 1 base, and 2 bases had no gene match. For the CDR3, the DNA is TGTGCCAGCAGCTTAGGGACTAGCGGCGACAATGAGCAGTTCTTC. It yields the protein CASSLGTSGDNEQFF.

This clonotype appeared a few times. The chain has TRBV9 and TRBJ2-7; TRBD1 matches 11 bases. CDR3 size: 15 residues. V was clipped by 2 bases and J by 3 bases; unmatched bases: 4. Germline V gene lookup returns CDR1 SGDLS and CDR2 YYNGEE. The CDR3 is CASSVSGTGGYEQYF. The CDR3 bases are TGTGCCAGCAGCGTCTCCGGGACAGGGGGCTACGAGCAGTACTTC.

The chain has TRBV7-9 and TRBJ1-2, with D perhaps TRBD1 (5 bases). Trimming removed 1 base at V and 8 bases at J, with 11 bases between. From germline, CDR1 is SEHNR and CDR2 FQNEAQ (reference sequence). The CDR3 is made up of 13 amino acids. The CDR3 sequence: CASSLVGAYGYTF. The CDR3 DNA follows: TGTGCCAGCAGCTTAGTTGGGGCGTACGGCTACACCTTC.

This clonotype came up a few times. This sequence joins TRBV3-1 and TRBJ2-1, with D hard to call. The germline V gene has CDR1 LGHDT and CDR2 YNNKEL (reference sequence). The germline V and J ends were trimmed by 3 bases and 3 bases, with 3 bases remaining between them. CDR3 size: 12 residues. In DNA form, the CDR3 reads TGTGCCAGCAGCCAGAACTACAATGAGCAGTTCTTC. Translated, it gives CASSQNYNEQFF.

This clonotype was detected only a few times. The chain couples TRBV2 to TRBJ1-2, with D possibly matching TRBD1 (5 bases). The CDR3 is made up of 13 amino acids. Germline assignment: CDR1 SNHLY and CDR2 FYNNEI. With 0 bases removed from V and 8 bases from J, the gap between germline ends came to 10 bases. The CDR3 DNA reads TGTGCCAGCAGTGAAGCGCATAGGGACGGCTACACCTTC. It yields the protein CASSEAHRDGYTF.

The chain couples TRBV24-1 to TRBJ1-2, with a possible D match to TRBD1 (5 bases). With 4 bases removed from V and 7 bases from J, the gap between germline ends came to 24 bases. Per germline, CDR1 KGHDR and CDR2 SFDVKD. The CDR3 covers 17 residues. Here the CDR3 reads CATSEQGRDGSEGGYTF. Here the CDR3 DNA reads TGTGCCACCAGTGAGCAAGGCAGGGATGGAAGTGAAGGTGGCTACACCTTC.

In this sample, this clonotype turned up many times. The chain has TRBV10-3 and TRBJ1-5; TRBD1 aligns across 7 bases. The CDR3 loop spans 13 amino acids. Germline V CDR1 and CDR2: ENHRY, SYGVKD. V shed 6 bases, J shed 7 bases, and the junction held 6 bases outside the gene matches. CDR3 amino acids: CAISRGEKQPQHF. In DNA form, the CDR3 reads TGTGCCATCAGCAGGGGGGAAAAACAGCCCCAGCATTTT.

The chain uses TRBV7-8 and TRBJ2-7; 11 bases map to TRBD1. V dropped 6 bases and J dropped 9; count of bases not matched to a gene: 10. The CDR3 totals 14 residues. Germline CDR1 SGHVS, CDR2 FQNEAQ. The CDR3 loop is CASSYGQGAQGQYF. The CDR3 DNA sequence: TGTGCCAGCAGTTACGGACAGGGGGCCCAGGGGCAGTACTTC.